This entry lists 27 T cell receptor beta chains sequenced from one sample in a study of T-cell reconstitution after alpha-beta-depleted transplantation in children. The TCRbeta library was prepared with unique molecular identifiers. TCRdb independently ran MiXCR on the PCR reads; one entry per CDR3 protein. The profile shows around 250,000 distinct CDR3 sequences, just under 8.5% of them singletons. This sample comprised PBMCs, mostly from graft donor cells, obtained 180 days after TCRalphabeta/CD19-depleted stem cell transplant. These receptors came from a male patient between 5 and 17 years old who had a stem cell transplant for acute lymphoblastic leukemia, so the T cells may come from the graft donor.

This clonotype was seen at least ten times. J is TRBJ1-5 and V is TRBV10-3; possibly TRBD1 for D (5 bases). Per germline, CDR1 ENHRY and CDR2 SYGVKD. The CDR3 has 15 amino acids. Trimming removed 2 bases from V and 1 base from J, with 9 bases in between. CDR3 in DNA: TGTGCCATCAGTGAGCGCAGGGAAAGCAATCAGCCCCAGCATTTT. Residues: CAISERRESNQPQHF.

Ten or more counts support this clonotype. CDR3 in amino acids: CASSYRTRVGEKLFF. The CDR3 nucleotides are TGTGCCAGCAGTTACAGGACTCGGGTTGGCGAAAAACTGTTTTTT. The genes are TRBV6-5 and TRBJ1-4; D is undetermined. The V and J ends lost 2 bases and 8 bases respectively, with 15 bases between them. Germline values: CDR1 MNHEY, CDR2 SVGAGI. The CDR3 has 15 amino acids.

Ten or more counts support this clonotype. V gene TRBV7-6 combines with J gene TRBJ2-7; D perhaps matches TRBD2 (5 bases). V was clipped by 5 bases and J by 0 bases, with 11 bases between them. The CDR3 extends over 14 amino acids. Germline CDR1 reads SGHVS; CDR2 reads FNYEAQ. CDR3 in DNA: TGTGCCAGCAGCCAAAGTGACTACTCCTACGAGCAGTACTTC. Translating it yields CASSQSDYSYEQYF. The complete variable domain, with remaining parts taken from reference TRBV7-6 and TRBJ2-7, reads GAGVSQSPRYKVTKRGQDVALRCDPISGHVSLYWYRQALGQGPEFLTYFNYEAQQDKSGLPNDRFSAERPEGSISTLTIQRTEQRDSAMYRCASSQSDYSYEQYFGPGTRLTVT.

About this clonotype: This may arise from a read error, as a much more abundant clone is one base away. The chain combines TRBV12-3 or TRBV12-4 with TRBJ1-2; TRBD1 matches 7 bases. This CDR3 has 14 residues. The CDR3 bases are TGTGCCAGCAGTTTGAGGGGGCGCGACTATGGCTACCCCTTC. Amino acids: CASSLRGRDYGYPF.

This clonotype was recorded many times. The rearrangement joins TRBV5-1 to TRBJ1-1; D gene ambiguous. Trimming took off 3 bases at V and 0 bases at J, with 9 bases between the two ends. The CDR3 is made up of 14 amino acids. The V gene's germline CDR1 is SGHRS and CDR2 YFSETQ. The CDR3 here is CASSWLGMNTEAFF. The CDR3 coding sequence is TGCGCCAGCAGCTGGTTGGGCATGAACACTGAAGCTTTCTTT. Looking up the rest from reference TRBV5-1 and TRBJ1-1 gives the full variable domain: KAGVTQTPRYLIKTRGQQVTLSCSPISGHRSVSWYQQTPGQGLQFLFEYFSETQRNKGNFPGRFSGRQFSNSRSEMNVSTLELGDSALYLCASSWLGMNTEAFFGQGTRLTVV.

This clonotype was seen at least ten times. V is TRBV4-2 and J is TRBJ2-3; weak D call: TRBD2 (6 bases). The CDR3 runs to 15 residues. Germline V CDR1 and CDR2: LGHNA, YNFKEQ. V was clipped by 4 bases and J by 5 bases, with 16 bases between them. CDR3 sequence reads: CASSPRDPGGDTQYF. DNA for the CDR3: TGTGCCAGCAGCCCCCGGGACCCCGGGGGAGATACGCAGTATTTT.

The table lists this clonotype with many counts. The chain combines TRBV29-1 with TRBJ1-1; D is unresolved. This CDR3 spans 13 amino acids. The germline CDR1 and CDR2 sequences are SQVTM and ANQGSEA. V lost 2 bases to trimming and J lost 1 base, with 8 bases between them. This CDR3 reads CSVELRGNTEAFF. The DNA for the CDR3 is TGCAGCGTTGAATTGCGAGGGAACACTGAAGCTTTCTTT.

This clonotype was recorded many times. V and J are TRBV7-2 and TRBJ2-5; no reliable D call. This CDR3 comprises 15 residues. Trimming took off 0 bases at V and 5 bases at J, with 13 bases between the two ends. Looked up from germline, CDR1 is SGHTA and CDR2 is FQGNSA. The CDR3 coding sequence is TGTGCCAGCAGCTTAGCGGGGAAGGCCGGGGAGACCCAGTACTTC. Its protein product is CASSLAGKAGETQYF.

The table lists this clonotype with many counts. The rearrangement uses TRBV18 and TRBJ1-1; tentatively, D is TRBD1 (5 bases). CDR3 length: 16 amino acids. Germline V gives CDR1 KGHSH, CDR2 LQKENI. Trimming pared 2 bases from V and 1 base from J, leaving 14 bases between. The CDR3 reads CASSPTGRATNTEAFF. The CDR3 bases are TGTGCCAGCTCACCAACCGGCAGGGCTACGAACACTGAAGCTTTCTTT.

This clonotype appeared many times. The rearrangement links TRBV2 to TRBJ2-1; 7 nucleotides match TRBD2. V lost 4 bases to trimming and J lost 4 bases; unmatched junction nucleotides: 10. The CDR3 is made up of 16 amino acids. CDR1 SNHLY and CDR2 FYNNEI come from the germline V gene. The CDR3 DNA reads TGTGCCAGCAGTGCCTCCAGGCGGGAGAGTTACAATGAGCAGTTCTTC. As protein: CASSASRRESYNEQFF.

This clonotype was picked up many times. This sequence joins TRBV16 and TRBJ2-7; possibly TRBD1 for D (5 bases). This CDR3 is built from 15 residues. Germline loops: CDR1 KGHSY, CDR2 FQNENV. The ends were cut back, 4 bases at V and 2 bases at J, with 15 bases in the middle. The CDR3 coding sequence is TGTGCCAGCAGCCGACAGCTGGAAACCCCCTACGAGCAGTACTTC. Translating it yields CASSRQLETPYEQYF.

On this clonotype: A clone one base away is much larger, so this may be a read error. This chain connects TRBV27 to TRBJ2-5; 9 bases are a match to TRBD1. The CDR3 spans 17 residues. With 5 bases clipped from V and 8 bases from J, the junction kept 18 bases outside the gene matches. Germline V gene sequence: CDR1 MNHEY, CDR2 SMNVEV (reference sequence). The CDR3 region is CASSPAGTGSSGETQYF. The CDR3, as DNA: TGTGCCAGCAGTCCGGCCGGGACAGGGAGTTCAGGGGAAACCCAGTACTTC.

This clonotype was recorded many times. The genes are TRBV11-1 and TRBJ1-6; D uncertain. Germline V gene data show CDR1 as SGHAT and CDR2 as FQDESV (reference sequence). V was trimmed by 5 bases and J by 0 bases, leaving 11 bases between them. The CDR3 totals 16 residues. The DNA of the CDR3 is TGTGCCAGCAGCCGCGGGCCTAGCTCCTATAATTCACCCCTCCACTTT. As protein: CASSRGPSSYNSPLHF.

This clonotype was observed at least ten times. This chain connects TRBV7-9 to TRBJ1-1, with TRBD1 as a possible D gene (6 bases). The germline V gene has CDR1 SEHNR and CDR2 FQNEAQ (reference sequence). The V end was cut by 1 base, the J end by 11 bases, with 14 bases between. This CDR3 is 13 amino acids long. DNA for the CDR3: TGTGCCAGCAGCTTAGAGGGGGGGGCGAACGCTTTCTTT. It encodes CASSLEGGANAFF.

This clonotype has at least ten counts. The chain employs TRBV11-2 and TRBJ2-7, with a possible D match to TRBD1 (5 bases). V lost 3 bases to trimming and J lost 4 bases, with 16 bases between them. The V gene's germline CDR1 is SGHAT and CDR2 FQNNGV. The CDR3 consists of 15 residues. CDR3 DNA: TGTGCCAGCAGCTTTCTCGGGCAGGGTACGTACGAGCAGTACTTC. Amino acid sequence: CASSFLGQGTYEQYF. Variable domain in full (rest from reference TRBV11-2 and TRBJ2-7): EAGVAQSPRYKIIEKRQSVAFWCNPISGHATLYWYQQILGQGPKLLIQFQNNGVVDDSQLPKDRFSAERLKGVDSTLKIQPAKLEDSAVYLCASSFLGQGTYEQYFGPGTRLTVT.

There are many counts of this clonotype. The rearrangement uses TRBV7-2 and TRBJ1-1; tentative D call: TRBD1 (6 bases). V was pared by 4 bases and J by 11 bases, with 11 bases between. CDR3 length equals 11 residues. The germline gives CDR1 SGHTA, CDR2 FQGNSA. CDR3 sequence (DNA): TGTGCCAGCAGCTCACCAGGGGACGCTTTCTTT. Encoded protein: CASSSPGDAFF.

This clonotype was recorded many times. The rearrangement joins TRBV7-2 to TRBJ1-6, with no clear D. The CDR3 contains 15 residues. In germline, CDR1 is SGHTA, CDR2 FQGNSA. Trimming shortened V by 0 bases and J by 4 bases, and 7 bases separated the two germline ends. The CDR3 DNA reads as TGTGCCAGCAGCTTAGCGACGGGGTATAATTCACCCCTCCACTTT. It codes for CASSLATGYNSPLHF.

The table lists this clonotype with a few counts. The genes are TRBV4-2 and TRBJ2-7; the D gene is possibly TRBD2 (5 bases). Germline CDR1 reads LGHNA; CDR2 reads YNFKEQ. V lost 0 bases and J lost 4, with 13 bases in between. The CDR3 loop spans 15 amino acids. The CDR3 nucleotides read TGTGCCAGCAGCCAAGATCTGGTAGGAGGTTACGAGCAGTACTTC. Translating it yields CASSQDLVGGYEQYF.

J is TRBJ2-7 and V is TRBV20-1; 7 bases match TRBD2. Germline CDR1 is DFQATT and CDR2 is SNEGSKA (reference sequence). V was pared by 7 bases and J by 0 bases, with 6 bases of the junction left unmatched. The CDR3 consists of 13 residues. As DNA, the CDR3 is TGCAGTGTCGCGCGGGAGATCTCCTACGAGCAGTACTTC. It yields the protein CSVAREISYEQYF.

In its sample, this clonotype was seen a few times. The J gene is TRBJ1-2, the V gene TRBV7-6; 8 positions agree with TRBD1. With V trimmed by 3 bases and J by 3 bases, 12 bases remained unmatched. The germline gives CDR1 SGHVS, CDR2 FNYEAQ. The CDR3 is made up of 17 amino acids. CDR3 sequence (DNA): TGTGCCAGCAGCTTCTCTCAGGGGGCTATTTTGTACTATGGCTACACCTTC. It specifies CASSFSQGAILYYGYTF.

In its sample, this clonotype was seen many times. The chain carries TRBV10-2 and TRBJ1-2, with D perhaps matching TRBD1 (5 bases). CDR3 length: 15 amino acids. Germline CDR1 and CDR2: WSHSY and SAAADI. V was cut by 2 bases and J by 2 bases, with 12 bases left in between. CDR3 in amino acids: CASSEDGGGNYGYTF. CDR3 DNA sequence: TGCGCCAGCAGTGAGGACGGGGGAGGGAACTATGGCTACACCTTC.

This clonotype was observed many times. The gene calls are TRBV7-9 and TRBJ1-2; no reliable D call. This CDR3 region has 12 residues. The ends were cut back, 6 bases at V and 5 bases at J, with 10 bases in the middle. Germline-derived CDR1 and CDR2 are SEHNR and FQNEAQ (reference sequence). CDR3 sequence (DNA): TGTGCCAGCAGGCCCCCGCCGTATGGCTACACCTTC. Translating it yields CASRPPPYGYTF.

This clonotype appeared many times. The chain uses TRBV28 and TRBJ2-4; D is uncertain. The CDR3 loop spans 16 amino acids. Trimming removed 2 bases at V and 0 bases at J, with 11 bases between. Germline V gives CDR1 MDHEN, CDR2 SYDVKM. DNA of the CDR3: TGTGCCAGCAGTTTAACAAGGATTTTAGCCAAAAACATTCAGTACTTC. Encoded protein: CASSLTRILAKNIQYF.

This clonotype was recorded many times. This rearrangement joins TRBV27 to TRBJ2-7; D call uncertain. V was pared by 3 bases and J by 0 bases, with 6 bases between. CDR1 is MNHEY, CDR2 SMNVEV, per germline (reference sequence). CDR3 size: 13 residues. CDR3 nucleotide sequence: TGTGCCAGCAGTTTCCAGAGCTCCTACGAGCAGTACTTC. Translating gives CASSFQSSYEQYF.

This clonotype showed up many times. V is TRBV29-1 and J is TRBJ2-7; the D gene is possibly TRBD2 (5 bases). Trimming stripped 7 bases from V and 6 bases from J, with 16 bases between. The CDR3 length is 12 residues. Looked up from germline, CDR1 is SQVTM and CDR2 is ANQGSEA. The CDR3 loop reads CSGRSLNGEQYF. DNA for the CDR3: TGCAGCGGGAGGTCTTTAAACGGCGAGCAGTACTTC.

This clonotype has a count of ten or more. The chain links TRBV7-2 to TRBJ2-5; 7 nucleotides align to TRBD1. J was trimmed by 0 bases and V by 1 base; bases with no gene match: 5. Looked up from germline, CDR1 is SGHTA and CDR2 is FQGNSA. This CDR3 contains 16 residues. The DNA of the CDR3 is TGTGCCAGCAGCTTAGATGGCAGGGGGTACCAAGAGACCCAGTACTTC. This gives the protein CASSLDGRGYQETQYF.

This clonotype has at least ten counts. The chain combines TRBV5-5 with TRBJ2-1; D is unclear. Trimming stripped 2 bases from V and 3 bases from J, with 6 bases between. The length of the CDR3 is 13 residues. Germline loops: CDR1 SGHKS, CDR2 YYEKEE (reference sequence). CDR3 loop: CASSFENYNEQFF. The CDR3 coding sequence is TGTGCCAGCAGCTTTGAAAACTACAATGAGCAGTTCTTC.